The 16 T cell receptor beta chains reported below all come from one sample, sequenced in a study of shared clonotypes between healthy human individuals (dated by TCRdb to the early 2020s). Preparation of the library involved the immunoSEQ multiplex PCR assay. Drawn from immuneACCESS, this table holds only the in-frame rearrangements with V and J called that TCRdb kept. Clones are partly lost; checked studies trace under half to an unresolved V gene and leave the rest unexplained. Within this sample are roughly 380,000 clones, with about 96% of them counted one time only. More than 0.3% of the sample belongs to the ten largest clones. Sequenced material: memory CD8+ T cells sorted from blood. The cell subset or site label for this specimen denotes: CD45RO+ cells pooled with CCR7-negative TemRA cells. These receptors were obtained from a young man in good health.

Note on this clone: The identical CDR3 is also encoded by other nucleotide sequences in the sample. This chain connects TRBV11-2 to TRBJ2-3, with D hard to call. Germline V gene sequence: CDR1 SGHAT, CDR2 FQNNGV. V was clipped by 3 bases and J by 3 bases, with 4 bases between them. The CDR3 spans 12 residues. The CDR3 bases are TGTGCCAGCAGCTTGGGGACAGATACGCAGTATTTT. Encoded protein: CASSLGTDTQYF.

The J gene is TRBJ2-1, the V gene TRBV28; D is possibly TRBD1 (5 bases). This CDR3 is 14 amino acids long. The germline V gene encodes CDR1 MDHEN and CDR2 SYDVKM. Trimming took 5 bases from V and 6 from J, leaving 14 bases between them. Here the CDR3 reads CASSPFKGFNEQFF. Here the CDR3 DNA reads TGTGCCAGCAGTCCATTCAAGGGGTTCAATGAGCAGTTCTTC. Filled out from reference TRBV28 and TRBJ2-1, the complete variable domain reads DVKVTQSSRYLVKRTGEKVFLECVQDMDHENMFWYRQDPGLGLRLIYFSYDVKMKEKGDIPEGYSVSREKKERFSLILESASTNQTSMYLCASSPFKGFNEQFFGPGTRLTVL.

The chain joins TRBV18 to TRBJ2-2, with D possibly being TRBD2 (5 bases). Between the trimmed V and J ends, which lost 3 bases and 5 bases, there was a span of 16 bases. The CDR3 runs to 16 residues. The V gene's germline CDR1 is KGHSH and CDR2 LQKENI. The CDR3 protein is CASSPYASSQTGELFF. CDR3 nucleotide sequence: TGTGCCAGCTCACCGTATGCTAGCAGTCAGACCGGGGAGCTGTTTTTT.

The chain carries TRBV27 and TRBJ2-3; 7 positions agree with TRBD1. In germline, CDR1 is MNHEY, CDR2 SMNVEV (reference sequence). V lost 5 bases to trimming and J lost 4 bases; unmatched junction nucleotides: 6. This CDR3 spans 14 amino acids. The CDR3 sequence: CASSATQGADTQYF. DNA of the CDR3: TGTGCCAGCAGTGCAACCCAGGGGGCAGATACGCAGTATTTT.

The chain carries TRBV28 and TRBJ2-7; no reliable D call. V was cut by 5 bases and J by 3 bases, with 23 bases left in between. The CDR3 runs 17 residues. In germline, CDR1 is MDHEN, CDR2 SYDVKM. The CDR3 DNA sequence: TGTGCCAGCAGTCCCCCCCCGCTAGTTTGCAATAGCTACGAGCAGTACTTC. Translation gives CASSPPPLVCNSYEQYF.

The DNA for the CDR3 is TGTGCCAGCAGCTTCCCGACAGGGGAGACGGAAGGCTACACCTTC. Translation gives CASSFPTGETEGYTF. The chain recombines TRBV5-4 with TRBJ1-2; 8 positions match TRBD1. Looked up from germline, CDR1 is SGHNT and CDR2 is YYREEE (reference sequence). The CDR3 contains 15 residues. After removal of 2 bases from V and 8 bases from J, the junction contained 11 bases not matched to a gene.

The chain joins TRBV6-1 to TRBJ2-5, with D possibly matching TRBD2 (6 bases). The V end was cut by 8 bases, the J end by 5 bases, with 12 bases between. The CDR3 totals 12 residues. The germline CDR1 and CDR2 sequences are MNHNS and SASEGT. The CDR3: CASDRGWETQYF. As DNA, the CDR3 is TGTGCCAGCGATCGGGGGTGGGAGACCCAGTACTTC.

The chain has TRBV10-3 and TRBJ1-6; 8 nucleotides line up with TRBD1. CDR3 size: 15 residues. With 6 bases clipped from V and 7 bases from J, the junction kept 8 bases outside the gene matches. Per germline, CDR1 ENHRY and CDR2 SYGVKD. DNA of the CDR3: TGTGCCATCAGGGACAGGGATGACGGGAATTCACCCCTCCACTTT. Translation: CAIRDRDDGNSPLHF.

V and J are TRBV5-4 and TRBJ2-7; a weak D match, TRBD2 (5 bases). Germline-derived CDR1 and CDR2 are SGHNT and YYREEE (reference sequence). CDR3 length equals 11 residues. Trimming pared 4 bases from V and 5 bases from J, leaving 7 bases between. The CDR3 loop is CASSDSDEQYF. The CDR3 coding sequence is TGTGCCAGCAGCGATAGCGACGAGCAGTACTTC. Supplemented by reference TRBV5-4 and TRBJ2-7, the full variable domain reads ETGVTQSPTHLIKTRGQQVTLRCSSQSGHNTVSWYQQALGQGPQFIFQYYREEENGRGNFPPRFSGLQFPNYSSELNVNALELDDSALYLCASSDSDEQYFGPGTRLTVT.

This chain joins TRBV7-2 and TRBJ2-7; 7 bases agree with TRBD1. V was clipped by 1 base and J by 5 bases; unmatched bases: 8. Germline V gene data show CDR1 as SGHTA and CDR2 as FQGNSA. The CDR3 has 15 amino acids. Here the CDR3 DNA reads TGTGCCAGCAGCTTAGGGCTACAGGGGTGGGACGAGCAGTACTTC. This encodes CASSLGLQGWDEQYF. Combining the CDR3 with reference TRBV7-2 and TRBJ2-7 gives the whole variable domain GAGVSQSPSNKVTEKGKDVELRCDPISGHTALYWYRQSLGQGLEFLIYFQGNSAPDKSGLPSDRFSAERTGGSVSTLTIQRTQQEDSAVYLCASSLGLQGWDEQYFGPGTRLTVT.

J is TRBJ1-3 and V is TRBV4-1, with a tentative D call TRBD1 (5 bases). Trimming shortened V by 0 bases and J by 4 bases, and 16 bases separated the two germline ends. The germline CDR1 and CDR2 sequences are MGHRA and YSYEKL. The CDR3 contains 17 residues. CDR3 bases: TGCGCCAGCAGCCAAGATAGGGGCTTGAGTTCAGGAAACACCATATATTTT. Protein product: CASSQDRGLSSGNTIYF.

The chain combines TRBV6-5 with TRBJ2-3; D may be TRBD1 (5 bases). Germline CDR1 MNHEY, CDR2 SVGAGI. The CDR3 is 15 residues long. Trimming removed 2 bases from V and 1 base from J, with 10 bases in between. CDR3 sequence (DNA): TGTGCCAGCAGTTACAGGGGTATGGGCACAGATACGCAGTATTTT. It yields the protein CASSYRGMGTDTQYF.

V gene TRBV2 combines with J gene TRBJ2-2, with D tentatively TRBD1 or TRBD2 (5 bases each). CDR1 SNHLY and CDR2 FYNNEI come from the germline V gene. V was clipped by 8 bases and J by 0 bases, with 10 bases between them. The CDR3 has 14 amino acids. The CDR3 reads CASGGAANTGELFF. CDR3 nucleotide sequence: TGTGCCAGCGGGGGAGCCGCGAACACCGGGGAGCTGTTTTTT.

The J gene is TRBJ2-7, the V gene TRBV6-5; either TRBD1 or TRBD2 may fit D (5 bases each). CDR1 MNHEY and CDR2 SVGAGI come from the germline V gene. This CDR3 has 16 residues. V was trimmed by 0 bases and J by 0 bases, leaving 12 bases between them. This CDR3 reads CASSYSYGALSYEQYF. The CDR3 DNA is TGTGCCAGCAGTTACTCGTACGGGGCCCTCTCCTACGAGCAGTACTTC.

This clone was detected only once. The chain recombines TRBV19 with TRBJ2-1; the D gene is possibly TRBD2 (5 bases). Germline CDR1 is LNHDA and CDR2 is SQIVND (reference sequence). The length of the CDR3 is 17 residues. V was trimmed by 4 bases and J by 1 base, leaving 17 bases between them. The CDR3 loop is CASSRYPGSGSYNEQFF. The CDR3 nucleotides read TGTGCCAGTAGTAGATACCCGGGTTCGGGATCCTACAATGAGCAGTTCTTC. Full variable domain (outside the CDR3, taken from reference TRBV19 and TRBJ2-1): DGGITQSPKYLFRKEGQNVTLSCEQNLNHDAMYWYRQDPGQGLRLIYYSQIVNDFQKGDIAEGYSVSREKKESFPLTVTSAQKNPTAFYLCASSRYPGSGSYNEQFFGPGTRLTVL.

The J gene is TRBJ1-1, the V gene TRBV29-1; D may be TRBD1 (5 bases). Germline CDR1 and CDR2: SQVTM and ANQGSEA. The CDR3 extends over 12 amino acids. V was shortened by 5 bases and J by 4 bases, with 11 bases between the two germline ends. In DNA form, the CDR3 reads TGCAGCGTTTGGGGGTCGGGCACTGAAGCTTTCTTT. Residues: CSVWGSGTEAFF. The variable domain in full, with the rest retrieved from reference TRBV29-1 and TRBJ1-1, is SAVISQKPSRDICQRGTSLTIQCQVDSQVTMMFWYRQQPGQSLTLIATANQGSEATYESGFVIDKFPISRPNLTFSTLTVSNMSPEDSSIYLCSVWGSGTEAFFGQGTRLTVV.